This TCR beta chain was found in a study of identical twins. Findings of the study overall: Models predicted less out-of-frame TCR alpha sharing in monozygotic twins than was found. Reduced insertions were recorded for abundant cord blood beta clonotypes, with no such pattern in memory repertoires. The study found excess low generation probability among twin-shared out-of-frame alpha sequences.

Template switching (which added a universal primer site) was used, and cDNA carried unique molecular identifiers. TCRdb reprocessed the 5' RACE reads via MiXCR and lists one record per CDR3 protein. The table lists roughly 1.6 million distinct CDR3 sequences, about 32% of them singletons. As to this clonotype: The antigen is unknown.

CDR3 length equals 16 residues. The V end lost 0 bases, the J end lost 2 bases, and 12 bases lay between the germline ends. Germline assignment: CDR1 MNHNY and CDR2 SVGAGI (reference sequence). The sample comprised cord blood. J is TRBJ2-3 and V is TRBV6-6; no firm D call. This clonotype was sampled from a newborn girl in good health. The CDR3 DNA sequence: TGTGCCAGCAGTTACTCGAGAGAGCTCCACACAGATACGCAGTATTTT. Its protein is CASSYSRELHTDTQYF.